The entry that follows covers one TCR beta chain sequence. This sample includes further DNA sequences coding for the same CDR3. Germline V gene lookup returns CDR1 MNHNY and CDR2 SVGAGI (reference sequence). The CDR3 is made up of 13 amino acids. The V and J ends lost 5 bases and 4 bases respectively, with 9 bases between them. The data stem from a study of T cell changes during pregnancy in multiple sclerosis. The assay was immunoSEQ multiplex PCR, and TCRdb's table has in-frame clones only and misses some. The sample holds about 80,000 clones; 92% are singletons and the top ten take 2.6%. The chain joins TRBV6-6 to TRBJ1-5, with a tentative D call TRBD1 (5 bases). This receptor was taken from a female donor with multiple sclerosis, enrolled in a pregnancy study. The source material was peripheral blood, sampled before pregnancy. In nucleotides, the CDR3 is TGTGCCAGCAGTGCGGGGGGAAATCAGCCCCAGCATTTT. Translation gives CASSAGGNQPQHF.